The source of this TCR beta chain is a study of tissue T cells after allogeneic stem cell transplantation. Some clones are missing from TCRdb's copy, which holds only in-frame ones; the method was immunoSEQ multiplex PCR. This table has around 50,000 clones, over 70% appearing once. With regard to this clone: As yet, its antigen is unknown. Gene names are the mouse ones. The read ends 1 residue early relative to the CDR3; the germline J gene fills the gap.

Whole-study findings and limits: Only a limited share of tissue TCRs appeared in blood or spleen. Sampling depth was limited, and the cohort was small and clinically varied. Anatomically similar tissues had similar TCR repertoires within each patient.

This CDR3 region has 14 residues. CDR1 and CDR2 (germline): SGHSN, HYEKVE. Between the trimmed V and J ends, which lost 1 base and 6 bases, there was a span of 13 bases. The source is a pool of C57BL/6 mice in good health. V gene TRBV12-1 combines with J gene TRBJ2-5, with D maybe TRBD2 (6 bases). The specimen sequenced was sorted cells pooled from one or two spleens. The covered CDR3 bases are TGTGCCAGCTCTCTTCCCCTGGGGAGGGACACCCAGTAC. It specifies CASSLPLGRDTQY. The complete CDR3 sequence is CASSLPLGRDTQYF.